A selection of T cell receptor beta chains follows, all from one sample in a study of blood T cell repertoires in COVID-19. Some clones are missing from TCRdb's copy, which holds only in-frame ones; the method was immunoSEQ multiplex PCR. Of 50,000 or so clones in the sample, about 85% were seen once. Specimen: peripheral blood. These receptors originate from a human donor in a cohort sampled during active COVID-19. CDR3s include the opening cysteine and the closing phenylalanine or tryptophan. The order of the fields is D gene, clone size, CDR3 length, V gene, J gene, CDR3 protein, CDR3 DNA. The D gene is left open where the match is weak. Some rows mark clone size as missing; the rest say once, few, many or name a class of expanded clone.

.	.	13	TRBV15	TRBJ1-1	CATSRDRRGEAFF	TGTGCCACCAGCAGAGATCGTCGGGGTGAAGCTTTCTTT
TRBD1	.	14	TRBV7-2	TRBJ2-7	CASSLTGGAYEQYF	TGTGCCAGCAGCTTGACAGGGGGCGCCTACGAGCAGTACTTC
TRBD2	once	18	TRBV4-1	TRBJ2-1	CASSQDQGGRNPYNEQFF	TGCGCCAGCAGCCAAGATCAGGGCGGGAGGAACCCCTACAATGAGCAGTTCTTC
TRBD1	few	13	TRBV5-1	TRBJ1-1	CASSLDRGREAFF	TGCGCCAGCAGCTTGGACAGGGGGAGGGAGGCTTTCTTT
.	.	14	TRBV4-1	TRBJ2-3	CASSQEGGTDTQYF	TGCGCCAGCAGCCAAGAAGGAGGCACAGATACGCAGTATTTT
.	.	13	TRBV30	TRBJ1-5	CAWSAGPLQPQHF	TGTGCCTGGAGTGCAGGGCCTTTACAGCCCCAGCATTTT
.	.	15	TRBV19	TRBJ2-3	CASSMAASGTDTQYF	TGTGCCAGTAGTATGGCGGCTAGCGGCACAGATACGCAGTATTTT
.	.	15	TRBV19	TRBJ1-5	CATEDGGSPSQPQHF	TGTGCCACCGAAGACGGCGGATCTCCGAGTCAGCCCCAGCATTTT
.	few	15	TRBV5-4	TRBJ1-6	CASSLNRDKNSPLHF	TGTGCCAGCAGCTTGAACAGGGACAAAAATTCACCCCTCCACTTT
.	.	13	TRBV20-1	TRBJ1-1	CSASPGDNTEAFF	TGCAGTGCTAGTCCCGGGGATAACACTGAAGCTTTCTTT
.	once	13	TRBV18	TRBJ2-1	CASSPGTLQDQFF	TGTGCCAGCTCACCCGGGACTCTCCAGGATCAGTTCTTC
.	.	17	TRBV5-8	TRBJ2-1	CASSLYKSSASYNEQFF	TGTGCCAGCAGCTTGTACAAATCTAGCGCATCCTACAATGAGCAGTTCTTC